This T cell receptor beta chain was identified during a study of CD8 T cells in Susac syndrome. The CDR3 sequence is 14 residues long. The germline V gene encodes CDR1 MGHRA and CDR2 YSYEKL. V lost 4 bases to trimming and J lost 2 bases, with 11 bases between them. From blood CD8+ and CD4+ T cells, TCR beta sequences were generated. RNA amounts of roughly 0.45 to 1 ug underwent reverse transcription with random hexamers. TCRdb recomputed calls from the immunoSEQ multiplex PCR reads with MiXCR, one row per CDR3 protein. The sample shows around 170,000 distinct CDR3 sequences, nearly 97% of them seen only once.

Specimen: CD4+ T cells from PBMCs. The receptor comes from a human donor with Susac syndrome. This chain connects TRBV4-1 to TRBJ1-2; no clear D. The CDR3 protein is CASSPTRGNYGYTF. In nucleotides, the CDR3 is TGCGCCAGCAGCCCAACGCGGGGAAACTATGGCTACACCTTC.